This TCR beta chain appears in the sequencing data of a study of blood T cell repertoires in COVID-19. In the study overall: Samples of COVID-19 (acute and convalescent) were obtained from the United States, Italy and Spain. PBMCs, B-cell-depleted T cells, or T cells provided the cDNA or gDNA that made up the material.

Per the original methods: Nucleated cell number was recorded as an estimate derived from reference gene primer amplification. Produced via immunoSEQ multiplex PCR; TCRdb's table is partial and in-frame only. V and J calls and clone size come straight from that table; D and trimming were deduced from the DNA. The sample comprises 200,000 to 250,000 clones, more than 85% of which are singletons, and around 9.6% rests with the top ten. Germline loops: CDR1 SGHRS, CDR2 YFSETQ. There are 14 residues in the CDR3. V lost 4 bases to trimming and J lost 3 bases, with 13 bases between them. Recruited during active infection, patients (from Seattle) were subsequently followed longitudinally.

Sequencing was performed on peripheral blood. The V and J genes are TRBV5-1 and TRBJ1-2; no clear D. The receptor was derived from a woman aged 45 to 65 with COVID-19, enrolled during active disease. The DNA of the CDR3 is TGCGCCAGCAGCCCCGAGGGAAGGTACTATGGCTACACCTTC. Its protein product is CASSPEGRYYGYTF.